This is a list of T cell receptor beta chains from one sample in a study of cytomegalovirus exposure and HLA in healthy donors. The table came from immunoSEQ multiplex PCR; TCRdb's copy has only in-frame clones and leaves some out. The repertoire includes around 190,000 clones, roughly 80% of them detected once, and roughly 3.1% sits in the top ten. The specimen was PBMCs. These receptors all come from a man aged 40-49 years in good health and CMV-seropositive. The CDR3 runs from the conserved cysteine through the conserved F or W. The D gene is left open where the match is weak. The size of a clone is reported for some rows only, either as once, few or many, or as a class for expanded clones.

>TRBJ2-2|TRBV18|TRBD2|.
TGTGCCAGCTCACCCCAAAATCGGGGAGCGGCGGGAGTCGGCACCGGGGAGCTGTTTTTT
CASSPQNRGAAGVGTGELFF
>TRBJ2-1|TRBV7-2|.|.
TGTGCCAGCAGCTTAGCGCAAGAGAATTGGCAGTTCTTC
CASSLAQENWQFF
>TRBJ1-5|TRBV6-5|TRBD1|few
TGTGCCAGCACCTATAACAGGGGACTCAATCAGCCCCAGCATTTT
CASTYNRGLNQPQHF
>TRBJ2-1|TRBV14|.|.
TGTGCCAGCAGCCGGGCTACGGCCTACAATGAGCAGTTCTTC
CASSRATAYNEQFF
>TRBJ1-1|TRBV10-3|TRBD1|.
TGTGCCATCAAGGCTTCACAGGGGCCTGAAGCTTTCTTT
CAIKASQGPEAFF
>TRBJ2-7|TRBV5-6|TRBD1|.
TGTGCCAGCAGCTTGAGGTACAGGGGCTACGAGCAGTACTTC
CASSLRYRGYEQYF
>TRBJ2-7|TRBV5-1|TRBD1|.
TGCGCCAGCAGCCAAGGACAGGGGGCTGACGAGCAGTACTTC
CASSQGQGADEQYF
>TRBJ2-6|TRBV7-9|TRBD1|.
TGTGCCAGCAGCTTAGCGCGGGGGACAGGGGCCTCTGGGGCCAACGTCCTGACTTTC
CASSLARGTGASGANVLTF
>TRBJ1-4|TRBV19|.|.
TGTGCCAGTAGCTGGGGGCGGAGAAATGAAAAACTGTTTTTT
CASSWGRRNEKLFF
>TRBJ2-3|TRBV7-9|.|.
TGTGCCAGCAGCCCACCGACAGGAGACACAGATACGCAGTATTTT
CASSPPTGDTDTQYF
>TRBJ2-4|TRBV29-1|TRBD2|few
TGCAGCGTTGAAGCTAGCGGGGGCCCCGGGTCTAGGGCCAAAAACATTCAGTACTTC
CSVEASGGPGSRAKNIQYF
>TRBJ1-5|TRBV5-1|TRBD1|.
TGCGCCAGCAGCTTGGGACCTTCGGGAGGGGGCTTTCAGCCCCAGCATTTT
CASSLGPSGGGFQPQHF
>TRBJ1-2|TRBV7-8|.|.
TGTGCCAGCAGCTCCATGGACTGGAACTATGGCTACACCTTC
CASSSMDWNYGYTF
>TRBJ2-1|TRBV9|TRBD2|.
TGTGCCAGCAGCGTAGACCGGACTAGCGGGAGAGGGTACAATGAGCAGTTCTTC
CASSVDRTSGRGYNEQFF
>TRBJ2-3|TRBV5-1|TRBD1|.
TGCGCCAGCAGTGCAGTGGGCCAGGGGGCAGATACGCAGTATTTT
CASSAVGQGADTQYF
>TRBJ2-7|TRBV11-3|TRBD1|.
TGTGCCAGCAGCTTAACGTCAGGGGGCGACGAGCAGTACTTC
CASSLTSGGDEQYF
>TRBJ2-7|TRBV4-1|TRBD2|.
TGCGCCAGCAGCCTCCGACTAGCGGGAGATAGGGAGCAGTACTTC
CASSLRLAGDREQYF
>TRBJ2-7|TRBV4-1|TRBD1|.
TGCGCCAGCAGCCAACAGGACAGGGGAGGCGAGCAGTACTTC
CASSQQDRGGEQYF
>TRBJ1-2|TRBV18|.|.
TGTGCCAGCTCACCAAGGGACACAGGCTATGGCTACACCTTC
CASSPRDTGYGYTF
>TRBJ2-1|TRBV7-3|TRBD2|.
TGTGCCAGCAGCCTATTGGCTAGCGGGGGGGTATATGAGCAGTTCTTC
CASSLLASGGVYEQFF
>TRBJ1-3|TRBV5-1|.|.
TGCGCCAGCAGCCCGGGGACTTCCAGCTCTGGAAACACCATATATTTT
CASSPGTSSSGNTIYF
>TRBJ2-7|TRBV11-2|.|.
TGTGCCAGCAGCTTAGCGTCCGGCGGGGACCCCTACGAGCAGTACTTC
CASSLASGGDPYEQYF
>TRBJ2-7|TRBV6-5|.|.
TGTGCCAGCAGAGGAGAATGCGAGCAGTACTTC
CASRGECEQYF
>TRBJ1-5|TRBV5-1|.|.
TGCGCCAGCAGCTTGGGGGATGACTCGGGCGGGGGGGGACCTCTAAGGGGTCAGCCCCAGCATTTT
CASSLGDDSGGGGPLRGQPQHF
>TRBJ2-5|TRBV7-9|.|.
TGTGCCAGCAGCTTAGACGGGACCCAGTACTTC
CASSLDGTQYF
>TRBJ2-5|TRBV7-2|TRBD2|.
TGTGCCAGCAGCCCCCGGACGGTAGCGGGGCCCTCGGGGACCCAGTACTTC
CASSPRTVAGPSGTQYF
>TRBJ2-7|TRBV19|.|.
TGTGCCAGTAGTACGCGGAGAGGGGGCTACGAGCAGTACTTC
CASSTRRGGYEQYF
>TRBJ2-2|TRBV5-1|TRBD2|.
TGCGCCAGCAGCAGAGGACTAGCGGGAGTGGGCGGGGAGCTGTTTTTT
CASSRGLAGVGGELFF
>TRBJ2-7|TRBV7-6|.|.
TGTGCCAGCAGCCAATCCTTGGGGGCGCCCTACGAGCAGTACTTC
CASSQSLGAPYEQYF
>TRBJ1-1|TRBV28|.|.
TGTGCCAGCCCCCCCTCCAGCAGTGACCCTAGGAACACTGAAGCTTTCTTT
CASPPSSSDPRNTEAFF
>TRBJ2-1|TRBV29-1|TRBD1|.
TGCAGCGCCGCAGGGGGCGCATTTGATGAGCAGTTCTTC
CSAAGGAFDEQFF
>TRBJ2-1|TRBV29-1|TRBD2|few
TGCAGCGTGCGGCTTGGACTAGATCCCTACAATGAGCAGTTCTTC
CSVRLGLDPYNEQFF
>TRBJ2-3|TRBV5-1|TRBD2|.
TGCGCCAGCAGCCCCTCATATCGACTAGCGGGAGTATTGGGCACAGATACGCAGTATTTT
CASSPSYRLAGVLGTDTQYF
>TRBJ2-1|TRBV14|.|.
TGTGCCAGCAGCCAAGACGGGAATGAGCAGTTCTTC
CASSQDGNEQFF
>TRBJ2-7|TRBV7-8|.|.
TGTGCCAGCAGCGACTCTAGGACATACGAGCAGTACTTC
CASSDSRTYEQYF
>TRBJ2-7|TRBV5-8|TRBD2|.
TGTGCCAGCAGCTTGGGAGCAGCGGGGGCTACCCTGGTGGAGCAGTACTTC
CASSLGAAGATLVEQYF
>TRBJ2-1|TRBV5-4|.|.
TGTGCCAGCAGCTTCGCTAGAACCAATGAGCAGTTCTTC
CASSFARTNEQFF
>TRBJ2-2|TRBV30|.|.
TGTGCCTGGAGTGTAGGAGGGTCCACCGGGGAGCTGTTTTTT
CAWSVGGSTGELFF
>TRBJ1-5|TRBV27|.|.
TGTGCCAGCAGTGGAACAGGGACGAATCAGCCCCAGCATTTT
CASSGTGTNQPQHF
>TRBJ1-1|TRBV18|.|.
TGTGCCAGTCGAATACAGCAACAGAACACTGAAGCTTTCTTT
CASRIQQQNTEAFF